The clone carrying this T cell receptor beta chain was detected a few times. This specimen comes from a study of blood T cell repertoires in COVID-19. About the study: The study drew acute and convalescent COVID-19 samples from the United States, Italy and Spain. T cells, B-cell-depleted T cells, or PBMCs supplied cDNA or gDNA.

As originally analysed: Amplification with reference gene primers provided the estimates of nucleated cell counts. The protocol was immunoSEQ multiplex PCR, while the TCRdb copy is restricted to in-frame clones and leaves out a portion. The V and J calls and the clone size are those of that table, but D and trimming were determined from the DNA. The sample carries just under 90,000 clones, 85% to 95% recorded once. The sample was peripheral blood. This receptor was identified in a man aged 55-75 years with acute or convalescent COVID-19.

The CDR3 DNA follows: TGTGCCAGCAGCAAGGAAGGGGGAGATACGCAGTATTTT. This sequence encodes CASSKEGGDTQYF. This sequence joins TRBV7-3 and TRBJ2-3; a weak D match, TRBD1 (6 bases). V lost 5 bases and J 5 bases, leaving 11 bases between the germline ends. The CDR3 sequence is 13 residues long. Per the germline V gene, CDR1 is SGHTA and CDR2 is FQGTGA.